These 17 T cell receptor beta chains originate from one sample sequenced in a study of beta chain features in type 1 diabetes. Every isolated RNA sample was fully reverse transcribed, so sequencing captured expressed TCRB transcripts. The data were produced by immunoSEQ multiplex PCR, yet TCRdb's version contains in-frame clones alone and is incomplete. The sample has about 170,000 clones, around 7.9% seen once. Overall study results and limits: When Type 1 diabetes patients were examined, their TCRB CDR3s proved moderately but significantly shorter in all four CD4+ subsets.

For these TCRs, the target antigens are not known. Sample: central memory CD4+ T cells from blood. These receptors all stem from a man aged 18-30 years with type 1 diabetes.

The genes are TRBV6-1 and TRBJ2-5, with D perhaps TRBD2 (5 bases). The germline V gene encodes CDR1 MNHNS and CDR2 SASEGT. The CDR3 consists of 11 residues. Trimming stripped 8 bases from V and 5 bases from J, with 9 bases between. CDR3 bases: TGTGCCAGCGCGGGCTGGGAGACCCAGTACTTC. Amino acids: CASAGWETQYF.

The chain uses TRBV7-9 and TRBJ1-1; 7 nucleotides align to TRBD1. The J segment lost 6 bases and the V segment lost 0 bases, leaving 4 bases of the junction unmatched. From germline, CDR1 is SEHNR and CDR2 FQNEAQ (reference sequence). The CDR3 contains 14 residues. The CDR3 sequence is CASSLAGGTAEAFF. CDR3 nucleotide sequence: TGTGCCAGCAGCTTAGCCGGAGGGACAGCTGAAGCTTTCTTT.

The chain uses TRBV5-1 and TRBJ1-6, with TRBD1 identical over 8 bases. The CDR3 is made up of 15 amino acids. Germline V CDR1 and CDR2: SGHRS, YFSETQ. V lost 4 bases and J lost 9; bases outside the gene matches: 9. CDR3 protein: CASSVGQGQASPLHF. DNA of the CDR3: TGCGCCAGCAGCGTAGGACAGGGACAGGCTTCACCCCTCCACTTT.

This chain uses TRBV6-5 with TRBJ2-2, with TRBD1 matching over 9 bases. Looked up from germline, CDR1 is MNHEY and CDR2 is SVGAGI. V lost 6 bases, J lost 3 bases, and 5 bases stayed unmatched. This CDR3 region has 15 residues. The CDR3 nucleotides are TGTGCCAGCAGCTACACAGGGGGCTACACCGGGGAGCTGTTTTTT. Residues: CASSYTGGYTGELFF.

This clone was recorded a few times. The chain has TRBV11-2 and TRBJ1-1, with D maybe TRBD1 (6 bases). The CDR3 extends over 13 amino acids. V was clipped by 7 bases and J by 10 bases, with 19 bases between them. Germline-derived CDR1 and CDR2 are SGHAT and FQNNGV. The CDR3 DNA follows: TGTGCCAGCAAAGTCCTTTTCACAGGGTCAGCTTTCTTT. It codes for CASKVLFTGSAFF.

V gene TRBV28 combines with J gene TRBJ2-1; 7 bases agree with TRBD1. The V gene end was trimmed by 6 bases and the J gene end by 5 bases; junction bases not matched to a gene: 7. Per germline, CDR1 MDHEN and CDR2 SYDVKM. This CDR3 contains 14 residues. The CDR3 nucleotides read TGTGCCAGCAGGGTAATAGGACAGGACAATGAGCAGTTCTTC. Translated, it gives CASRVIGQDNEQFF. Looking up the rest from reference TRBV28 and TRBJ2-1 gives the full variable domain: DVKVTQSSRYLVKRTGEKVFLECVQDMDHENMFWYRQDPGLGLRLIYFSYDVKMKEKGDIPEGYSVSREKKERFSLILESASTNQTSMYLCASRVIGQDNEQFFGPGTRLTVL.

This rearrangement joins TRBV28 to TRBJ1-5; D might be TRBD1 (5 bases). Between the trimmed V and J ends, which lost 4 bases and 2 bases, there was a span of 12 bases. The CDR3 totals 15 residues. Looked up from germline, CDR1 is MDHEN and CDR2 is SYDVKM. CDR3 amino acids: CASSYGGKGNQPQHF. The CDR3 bases are TGTGCCAGCAGTTATGGGGGGAAGGGCAATCAGCCCCAGCATTTT.

In its sample, this clone was seen a few times. The rearrangement joins TRBV18 to TRBJ1-6; TRBD1 matches at 10 bases. The CDR3 runs 14 residues. Germline CDR1 is KGHSH and CDR2 is LQKENI. The ends lost 3 bases at V and 7 bases at J; junction bases unmatched: 0. Here the CDR3 reads CASSPGQGNSPLHF. The CDR3 coding sequence is TGTGCCAGCTCACCGGGACAGGGGAATTCACCCCTCCACTTT.

The table lists this clone with a few counts. The chain recombines TRBV5-4 with TRBJ2-5; tentative D call: TRBD2 (6 bases). This CDR3 is built from 16 residues. With 4 bases removed from V and 2 bases from J, the gap between germline ends came to 18 bases. CDR1 SGHNT and CDR2 YYREEE come from the germline V gene (reference sequence). CDR3 region: CASSRREWQIQETQYF. CDR3 DNA: TGTGCCAGCAGCAGGAGGGAGTGGCAGATACAAGAGACCCAGTACTTC.

As to this clone: The identical CDR3 is also encoded by other nucleotide sequences in the sample. The CDR3 DNA reads TGTGCCAGCTCACCGCCGGGACAGGGGACCTATGGCTACACCTTC. Translated, it gives CASSPPGQGTYGYTF. This chain uses TRBV18 with TRBJ1-2; TRBD1 aligns across 10 bases. Germline trimming cut 3 bases from V and 4 bases from J; bases unmatched to any gene: 5. Germline CDR1 reads KGHSH; CDR2 reads LQKENI. CDR3 size: 15 residues.

This clone was picked up a small number of times. This rearrangement joins TRBV30 to TRBJ2-4; unclear D gene. The germline CDR1 and CDR2 sequences are GTSNPN and SVGIG (reference sequence). V lost 2 bases, J lost 2 bases, and 25 bases lay in between. This CDR3 is built from 19 residues. CDR3 sequence reads: CAWSPARPPIFDTKNIQYF. The CDR3 coding sequence is TGTGCCTGGAGTCCTGCAAGACCCCCGATTTTTGACACCAAAAACATTCAGTACTTC.

This clone was seen a few times. This rearrangement joins TRBV5-6 to TRBJ2-7; no firm D call. V shed 0 bases and J shed 5 bases, with 9 bases lying between them. CDR1 and CDR2 from the germline V gene are SGHDT and YYEEEE. This CDR3 region has 13 residues. CDR3 amino acids: CASSLGSRDEQYF. CDR3 nucleotides: TGTGCCAGCAGCTTGGGGTCCCGGGACGAGCAGTACTTC. Full variable domain (remainder filled in from reference TRBV5-6 and TRBJ2-7): DAGVTQSPTHLIKTRGQQVTLRCSPKSGHDTVSWYQQALGQGPQFIFQYYEEEERQRGNFPDRFSGHQFPNYSSELNVNALLLGDSALYLCASSLGSRDEQYFGPGTRLTVT.

The chain is built from TRBV9 and TRBJ2-1; 9 bases align to TRBD2. Germline V gene data show CDR1 as SGDLS and CDR2 as YYNGEE. The ends lost 0 bases at V and 0 bases at J; junction bases unmatched: 7. This CDR3 is built from 18 residues. CDR3 residues: CASSVGPSGARSYNEQFF. CDR3 nucleotide sequence: TGTGCCAGCAGCGTAGGCCCTAGCGGGGCCCGCTCCTACAATGAGCAGTTCTTC. The full variable domain, in which reference TRBV9 and TRBJ2-1 provide the parts outside the CDR3, is DSGVTQTPKHLITATGQRVTLRCSPRSGDLSVYWYQQSLDQGLQFLIQYYNGEERAKGNILERFSAQQFPDLHSELNLSSLELGDSALYFCASSVGPSGARSYNEQFFGPGTRLTVL.

Only a few counts were recorded for this clone. The chain couples TRBV28 to TRBJ1-1; 10 bases match TRBD1. With V trimmed by 4 bases and J by 3 bases, 5 bases remained unmatched. This CDR3 has 15 residues. The germline V gene encodes CDR1 MDHEN and CDR2 SYDVKM. This CDR3 reads CASSSEGQGHTEAFF. The CDR3 DNA reads as TGTGCCAGCAGTTCTGAGGGACAGGGGCACACTGAAGCTTTCTTT. Drawing the rest from reference TRBV28 and TRBJ1-1, the complete variable domain is DVKVTQSSRYLVKRTGEKVFLECVQDMDHENMFWYRQDPGLGLRLIYFSYDVKMKEKGDIPEGYSVSREKKERFSLILESASTNQTSMYLCASSSEGQGHTEAFFGQGTRLTVV.

The rearrangement links TRBV6-5 to TRBJ2-5; no clear D. Between the trimmed V and J ends, which lost 6 bases and 5 bases, there was a span of 7 bases. This CDR3 is 11 amino acids long. Looked up from germline, CDR1 is MNHEY and CDR2 is SVGAGI. The CDR3, as DNA: TGTGCCAGCAGGCAGATGGAGACCCAGTACTTC. This sequence encodes CASRQMETQYF.

In nucleotides, the CDR3 is TGCGCCAGCAATGCGGGGGGCACAGATACGCAGTATTTT. Protein: CASNAGGTDTQYF. This chain connects TRBV5-1 to TRBJ2-3; 7 bases are a match to TRBD2. V was clipped by 6 bases and J by 1 base; unmatched bases: 2. CDR1 is SGHRS and CDR2 is YFSETQ in the germline V gene. The CDR3 extends over 13 amino acids.

This clone was counted a few times. This chain uses TRBV15 with TRBJ1-2, with D maybe TRBD1 (5 bases). The CDR3 has 15 residues. Germline assignment: CDR1 LNHNV and CDR2 YYDKDF (reference sequence). With 1 base removed from V and 7 bases from J, the gap between germline ends came to 16 bases. The DNA of the CDR3 is TGTGCCACCAGCAGAGGCTTTGCAGGGCGGGGTGGCTACACCTTC. Translated: CATSRGFAGRGGYTF.